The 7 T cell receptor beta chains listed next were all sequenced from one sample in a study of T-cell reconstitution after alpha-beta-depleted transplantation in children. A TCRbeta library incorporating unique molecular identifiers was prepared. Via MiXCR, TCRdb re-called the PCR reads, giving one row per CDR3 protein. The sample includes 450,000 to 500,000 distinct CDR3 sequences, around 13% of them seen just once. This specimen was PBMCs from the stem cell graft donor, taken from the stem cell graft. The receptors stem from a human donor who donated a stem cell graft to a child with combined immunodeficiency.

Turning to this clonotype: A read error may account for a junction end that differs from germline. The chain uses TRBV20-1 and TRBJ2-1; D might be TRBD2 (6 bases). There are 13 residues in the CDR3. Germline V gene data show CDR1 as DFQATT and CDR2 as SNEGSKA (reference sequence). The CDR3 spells CCASRWGDHYQFF. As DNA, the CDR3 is TGCTGTGCTAGCCGGTGGGGGGATCATTATCAGTTCTTC.

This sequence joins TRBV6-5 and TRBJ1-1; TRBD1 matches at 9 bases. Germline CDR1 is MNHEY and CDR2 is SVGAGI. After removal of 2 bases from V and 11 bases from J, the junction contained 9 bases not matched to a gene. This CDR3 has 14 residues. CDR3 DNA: TGTGCCAGCAGTTACGGGACAGGGATCGATGAGGCTTTCTTT. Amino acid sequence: CASSYGTGIDEAFF.

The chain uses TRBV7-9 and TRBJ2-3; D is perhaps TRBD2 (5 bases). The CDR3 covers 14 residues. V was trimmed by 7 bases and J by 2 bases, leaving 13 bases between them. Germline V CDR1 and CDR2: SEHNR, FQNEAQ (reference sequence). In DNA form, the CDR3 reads TGTGCCAGCAAATCCCCTAGCCCCACAGATACGCAGTATTTT. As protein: CASKSPSPTDTQYF. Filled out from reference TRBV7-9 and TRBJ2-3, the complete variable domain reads DTGVSQNPRHKITKRGQNVTFRCDPISEHNRLYWYRQTLGQGPEFLTYFQNEAQLEKSRLLSDRFSAERPKGSFSTLEIQRTEQGDSAMYLCASKSPSPTDTQYFGPGTRLTVL.

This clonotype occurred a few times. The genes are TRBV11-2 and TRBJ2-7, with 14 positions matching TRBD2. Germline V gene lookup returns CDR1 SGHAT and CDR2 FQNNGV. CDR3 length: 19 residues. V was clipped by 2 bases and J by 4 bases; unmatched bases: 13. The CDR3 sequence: CASSLKAGLAGGGGYEQYF. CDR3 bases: TGTGCCAGCAGCTTAAAGGCCGGACTAGCGGGAGGAGGCGGGTACGAGCAGTACTTC.

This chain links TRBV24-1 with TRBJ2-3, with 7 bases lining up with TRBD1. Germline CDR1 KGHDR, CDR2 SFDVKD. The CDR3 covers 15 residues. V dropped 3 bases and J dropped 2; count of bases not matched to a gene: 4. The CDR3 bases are TGTGCCACCAGTGATCGACAGGGTTTCACAGATACGCAGTATTTT. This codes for CATSDRQGFTDTQYF.

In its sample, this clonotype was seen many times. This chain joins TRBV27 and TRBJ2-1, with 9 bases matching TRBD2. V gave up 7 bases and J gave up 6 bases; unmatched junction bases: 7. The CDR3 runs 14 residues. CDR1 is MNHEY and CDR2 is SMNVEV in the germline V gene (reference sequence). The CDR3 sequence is CASTGLAGSNEQFF. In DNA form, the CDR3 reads TGTGCCAGCACCGGGCTAGCGGGGAGCAATGAGCAGTTCTTC.

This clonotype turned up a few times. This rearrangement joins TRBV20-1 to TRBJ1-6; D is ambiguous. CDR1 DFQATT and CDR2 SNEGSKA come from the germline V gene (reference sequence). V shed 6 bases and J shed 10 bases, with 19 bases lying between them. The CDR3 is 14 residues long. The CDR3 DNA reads TGCAGTGCCCGACGGAGGACTGTCGCCTCACCCCTCCACTTT. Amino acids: CSARRRTVASPLHF.